Following are 9 T cell receptor beta chains from one sample sequenced in a study of cytomegalovirus exposure and HLA in healthy donors (dated by TCRdb to 2016 to 2017). Libraries were prepared through the immunoSEQ multiplex PCR assay. A mixture of 60 forward primers for TCR Vbeta segments and 13 reverse primers for TCR Jbeta segments was used in the multiplex PCR. In its TCRdb copy, this immuneACCESS table keeps in-frame sequences only and misses some clones. Where compared with another copy, unresolved V genes explain less than half of these, and the others have no known cause. This sample lists 150,000 to 200,000 clones; over 75% were detected once. 0.5% to 0.55% of the sample is held by the ten biggest clonotypes. Specimen: PBMCs. These receptor sequences come from a woman between 45 and 65 years old in good health and CMV-seronegative.

The rearrangement links TRBV19 to TRBJ1-1; unclear D gene. The CDR3 loop spans 13 amino acids. Deletions cut 3 bases from V and 3 bases from J, with 8 bases between. Per germline, CDR1 LNHDA and CDR2 SQIVND (reference sequence). The CDR3 spells CASSIPTDTEAFF. Written as DNA, the CDR3 is TGTGCCAGTAGTATCCCCACGGACACTGAAGCTTTCTTT.

This sequence joins TRBV19 and TRBJ1-1; D gene unclear. CDR3 size: 14 residues. CDR1 and CDR2 (germline): LNHDA, SQIVND (reference sequence). The ends were cut back, 5 bases at V and 4 bases at J, with 14 bases in the middle. The CDR3 reads CASSHQAGPTEAFF. The CDR3 DNA is TGTGCCAGTAGTCATCAAGCCGGTCCCACTGAAGCTTTCTTT.

This rearrangement joins TRBV6-9 to TRBJ1-4; 11 nucleotides align to TRBD1. The CDR3 extends over 19 amino acids. CDR1 is MNHGY, CDR2 SVAAGI, per germline. The ends lost 11 bases at V and 0 bases at J; junction bases unmatched: 17. CDR3 in amino acids: CARRLGQGVYWATNEKLFF. The CDR3 DNA reads as TGTGCCCGGAGGCTGGGACAGGGGGTTTATTGGGCAACTAATGAAAAACTGTTTTTT.

The rearrangement uses TRBV30 and TRBJ2-5, with D possibly matching TRBD1 (5 bases). Deletions cut 0 bases from V and 3 bases from J, with 8 bases between. Germline V lookup: CDR1 GTSNPN, CDR2 SVGIG (reference sequence). The CDR3 consists of 13 residues. This CDR3 is CAWSVGREETQYF. In DNA, the CDR3 is TGTGCCTGGAGTGTGGGCAGGGAAGAGACCCAGTACTTC.

There are a few counts of this clone. The gene calls are TRBV20-1 and TRBJ1-3, with 7 nucleotides matching TRBD1. V lost 3 bases, J lost 9 bases, and 2 bases stayed unmatched. This CDR3 contains 11 residues. CDR1 DFQATT and CDR2 SNEGSKA come from the germline V gene (reference sequence). The CDR3 DNA reads as TGCAGTGCTAGGACAGGGAGCACCATATATTTT. Amino acid sequence: CSARTGSTIYF.

The chain uses TRBV9 and TRBJ2-1; 7 bases are a match to TRBD2. The ends lost 3 bases at V and 3 bases at J; junction bases unmatched: 6. Germline assignment: CDR1 SGDLS and CDR2 YYNGEE. The CDR3 has 15 residues. The CDR3 loop reads CASSATGLDYNEQFF. In DNA form, the CDR3 reads TGTGCCAGCAGCGCAACAGGACTAGACTACAATGAGCAGTTCTTC.

The rearrangement links TRBV2 to TRBJ1-5, with TRBD1 matching 12 bases. The CDR3 sequence is 14 residues long. Germline V gives CDR1 SNHLY, CDR2 FYNNEI. Trimming removed 6 bases from V and 6 bases from J; junction bases left unmatched: 3. The DNA of the CDR3 is TGTGCCAGCAGGGGACAGGGGGCGGGTCAGCCCCAGCATTTT. This sequence encodes CASRGQGAGQPQHF.

This clone was seen a few times. V and J are TRBV27 and TRBJ2-5; possible D gene TRBD1, 5 bases. TRBJ2-7 explains the end of the DNA better; the J call may be wrong. This CDR3 is 13 amino acids long. Looked up from germline, CDR1 is MNHEY and CDR2 is SMNVEV (reference sequence). The CDR3 spells CASSGRQPYEQYF. The DNA for the CDR3 is TGTGCCAGCAGTGGTAGACAGCCCTACGAGCAGTACTTC.

Only a few counts were recorded for this clone. The chain employs TRBV18 and TRBJ1-3; D gene unclear. The CDR3 extends over 14 amino acids. V lost 1 base and J lost 3, with 7 bases in between. Germline CDR1 and CDR2: KGHSH and LQKENI. The CDR3 coding sequence is TGTGCCAGCTCACCACAGCAGGATGGAAACACCATATATTTT. Protein product: CASSPQQDGNTIYF.